The 8 T cell receptor beta chains presented below share a single source sample, sequenced in a study of blood T cells in healthy people across ages. The second PCR ran roughly 6 to 11 cycles with a sample-barcoded 5' primer and J-beta primers. Each CDR3 protein is one row after TCRdb ran MiXCR on the 5' RACE reads. The sample yields approximately 680,000 distinct CDR3 sequences, 32% seen once. Material: blood. The receptors shown here come from an elderly woman in good health.

The sample holds a few counts of this clonotype. The chain recombines TRBV20-1 with TRBJ2-2; D is uncertain. This CDR3 is built from 13 residues. Germline assignment: CDR1 DFQATT and CDR2 SNEGSKA (reference sequence). Trimming removed 6 bases at V and 1 base at J, with 9 bases between. CDR3 sequence (DNA): TGCAGTGCACCGACGGTGAACACCGGGGAGCTGTTTTTT. This gives the protein CSAPTVNTGELFF.

This clonotype was found many times. This chain links TRBV5-1 with TRBJ2-1, with 11 bases fitting TRBD2. V gave up 0 bases and J gave up 5 bases; unmatched junction bases: 7. The CDR3 is 17 amino acids. The germline gives CDR1 SGHRS, CDR2 YFSETQ. In DNA form, the CDR3 reads TGCGCCAGCAGCTTGGGGATTACTAGCGGGGGCAACAATGAGCAGTTCTTC. Translation gives CASSLGITSGGNNEQFF. Variable domain in full (rest from reference TRBV5-1 and TRBJ2-1): KAGVTQTPRYLIKTRGQQVTLSCSPISGHRSVSWYQQTPGQGLQFLFEYFSETQRNKGNFPGRFSGRQFSNSRSEMNVSTLELGDSALYLCASSLGITSGGNNEQFFGPGTRLTVL.

In this sample, this clonotype turned up a few times. This sequence may be a read error, since a much larger clone differs from it by one base. This rearrangement joins TRBV9 to TRBJ2-3, with 9 bases fitting TRBD2. The CDR3 has 16 amino acids. The germline V gene has CDR1 SGDLS and CDR2 YYNGEE. This chain's CDR3 is CAGSVAAGGIGDTQYF. The CDR3 DNA reads TGTGCCGGCAGCGTAGCAGCGGGGGGCATAGGAGATACGCAGTATTTT.

This clonotype was observed many times. The rearrangement joins TRBV18 to TRBJ2-7; weak D call: TRBD1 (5 bases). The ends were cut back, 3 bases at V and 2 bases at J, with 11 bases in the middle. CDR3 size: 14 residues. The germline V gene encodes CDR1 KGHSH and CDR2 LQKENI. CDR3 amino acids: CASSPGQQAYEQYF. As DNA, the CDR3 is TGTGCCAGCTCACCGGGCCAACAGGCCTACGAGCAGTACTTC.

This clonotype was counted at least ten times. The chain is built from TRBV29-1 and TRBJ1-2, with D unresolved. The germline V gene encodes CDR1 SQVTM and CDR2 ANQGSEA. This CDR3 contains 14 residues. Trimming shortened V by 3 bases and J by 5 bases, and 16 bases separated the two germline ends. The CDR3 sequence: CSVDASGRGYGYTF. CDR3 nucleotides: TGCAGCGTTGATGCCTCGGGGAGAGGGTATGGCTACACCTTC.

Comments on this clonotype: Possible read error: a much larger clone is one base away. V is TRBV7-8 and J is TRBJ2-1; 9 bases are shared with TRBD2. After removal of 5 bases from V and 7 bases from J, the junction contained 9 bases not matched to a gene. The CDR3 totals 15 residues. The germline gives CDR1 SGHVS, CDR2 FQNEAQ. The DNA of the CDR3 is TGTGCCAGCAGCGTACCCGGGACTAGCAGGAATGAGCAGTTCTTC. It yields the protein CASSVPGTSRNEQFF.

Points on this clonotype: The junction does not match germline at one end; this may be a read error. The rearrangement joins TRBV11-1 to TRBJ2-1; the D gene is possibly TRBD2 (6 bases). The V gene's germline CDR1 is SGHAT and CDR2 FQDESV (reference sequence). This CDR3 comprises 16 residues. CDR3 sequence: CVSSRESHPYGVEQFF. The CDR3 bases are TGTGTCAGCAGCCGGGAGAGTCACCCGTATGGTGTTGAGCAGTTCTTC.

This clonotype was detected only a few times. This chain links TRBV15 with TRBJ2-2; D uncertain. Trimming cost V 5 bases and J 7 bases, with 11 bases left between them. CDR1 and CDR2 (germline): LNHNV, YYDKDF (reference sequence). The CDR3 is made up of 13 amino acids. CDR3 bases: TGTGCCACCAGCGGTACTTTGGGCGGGGAGCTGTTTTTT. Translation: CATSGTLGGELFF. Supplemented by reference TRBV15 and TRBJ2-2, the full variable domain reads DAMVIQNPRYQVTQFGKPVTLSCSQTLNHNVMYWYQQKSSQAPKLLFHYYDKDFNNEADTPDNFQSRRPNTSFCFLDIRSPGLGDTAMYLCATSGTLGGELFFGEGSRLTVL.